This TCR beta chain stems from a study of regulatory T cells in long-lasting Graves disease. Arm-PCR of CDR3 regions with iRepertoire HTBI primers generated TCR beta libraries. Via MiXCR, TCRdb re-called the multiplex PCR reads, giving one row per CDR3 protein. The repertoire holds approximately 470,000 distinct CDR3 sequences, with around 21% as singletons. The CDR3 has 11 residues. Between the trimmed V and J ends, which lost 0 bases and 8 bases, there was a span of 7 bases. Germline V lookup: CDR1 GTSNPN, CDR2 SVGIG (reference sequence). This clonotype has ten or more counts. The time point is: persistent/refractory GD, antithyroid drugs over 5 years with positive TRAb. The TCR library was made from RNA extracted from PBMCs.

This chain links TRBV30 with TRBJ1-2, with D hard to call. The origin of this receptor is a female donor with Graves disease. The source material was peripheral blood mononuclear cells (PBMCs), sampled when the disease was refractory, from a patient treated with antithyroid drugs. The chain's CDR3 is CAWSVGGGYTF. The DNA of the CDR3 is TGTGCCTGGAGTGTAGGAGGGGGCTACACCTTC.